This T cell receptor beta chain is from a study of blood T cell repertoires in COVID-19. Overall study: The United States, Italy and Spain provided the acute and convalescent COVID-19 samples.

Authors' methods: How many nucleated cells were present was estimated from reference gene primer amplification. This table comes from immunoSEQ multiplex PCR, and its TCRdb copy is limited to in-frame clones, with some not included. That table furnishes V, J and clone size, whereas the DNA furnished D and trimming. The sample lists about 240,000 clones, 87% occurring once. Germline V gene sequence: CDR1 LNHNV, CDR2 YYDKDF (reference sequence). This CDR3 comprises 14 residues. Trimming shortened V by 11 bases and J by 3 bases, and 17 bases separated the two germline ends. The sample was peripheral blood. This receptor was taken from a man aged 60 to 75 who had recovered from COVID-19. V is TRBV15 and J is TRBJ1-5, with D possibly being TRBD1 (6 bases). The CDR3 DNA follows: TGTGCCGCCTCAGGACAGTTCTACAATCAGCCCCAGCATTTT. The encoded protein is CAASGQFYNQPQHF.